What follows are 5 T cell receptor beta chains derived from one specimen sequenced in a study of T cells after yellow fever vaccination. TCRdb re-analysed the 5' RACE reads in MiXCR, keeping a single row per CDR3 protein. Among over 20,000 distinct CDR3 sequences listed, around 5.5% were seen once. This sample comprised PBMCs, either bulk or a sorted T-cell subset (CD4+, CD8+, memory, or dextramer-sorted; not recorded which), obtained 15 days after the yellow fever booster vaccination. The receptors shown here come from a man aged 25-45 years who received the YFV17D yellow fever vaccine.

This clonotype was seen at least ten times. The genes are TRBV3-1 and TRBJ2-1; possibly TRBD2 for D (5 bases). CDR1 is LGHDT, CDR2 YNNKEL, per germline (reference sequence). The CDR3 is 15 amino acids. Trimming pared 0 bases from V and 8 bases from J, leaving 14 bases between. The CDR3 reads CASSQDWLARDEQFF. Written as DNA, the CDR3 is TGTGCCAGCAGCCAAGATTGGCTAGCCCGGGATGAGCAGTTCTTC.

This clonotype was counted many times. The rearrangement links TRBV5-1 to TRBJ2-7; 7 positions match TRBD2. Germline-derived CDR1 and CDR2 are SGHRS and YFSETQ. J gave up 1 base and V 4 bases, and 8 bases lay outside the gene matches. This CDR3 contains 15 residues. The CDR3 bases are TGCGCCAGCAGCCTGGGGGACTACCCATCCTACGAGCAGTACTTC. Its protein product is CASSLGDYPSYEQYF.

In the case of this clonotype: Since a much larger clone is just one base distant, this may be a read error. V is TRBV12-3 or TRBV12-4 and J is TRBJ2-1; 8 bases map to TRBD2. V lost 7 bases and J lost 9; bases outside the gene matches: 11. This CDR3 has 14 amino acids. The CDR3 sequence: CASKKGFAGGEQFF. CDR3 DNA: TGTGCCAGCAAAAAGGGATTCGCGGGAGGTGAGCAGTTCTTC.

This clonotype was recorded many times. V gene TRBV4-2 combines with J gene TRBJ2-2; no clear D. The CDR3 runs 13 residues. Looked up from germline, CDR1 is LGHNA and CDR2 is YNFKEQ. V lost 5 bases, J lost 2 bases, and 6 bases lay in between. CDR3 amino acids: CASSNLNTGELFF. The CDR3 coding sequence is TGTGCCAGCAGCAACCTAAACACCGGGGAGCTGTTTTTT.

Many counts were recorded for this clonotype. Germline is not matched at one junction end, which may reflect a read error. The rearrangement joins TRBV10-3 to TRBJ1-5; D unclear. CDR1 and CDR2 (germline): ENHRY, SYGVKD. The CDR3 is 14 amino acids. The DNA for the CDR3 is TGTGCCATCAGCCCCCAACCCTCAGATCAGCTCCAGCATTTT. This gives the protein CAISPQPSDQLQHF.